This T cell receptor (beta chain) was documented in a study of vaccination and CD4 T cells after COVID-19. The Oncomine TCR Beta short-read assay sequenced DNA from cultured CD4+ T cells. TCRdb recomputed calls from the PCR reads with MiXCR, one row per CDR3 protein. The sample lists 15,000 to 20,000 distinct CDR3 sequences, around half occurring once. Treatment described: approximately 10-day PBMC culture with coronavirus spike peptide pools or control peptides (ViraFEST assay). On this clonotype: Its antigen remains unidentified.

CDR3 length: 14 amino acids. V was cut by 2 bases and J by 6 bases, with 8 bases left in between. Germline V gives CDR1 MNHEY, CDR2 SMNVEV (reference sequence). The sequence came from a human donor who had recovered from COVID-19. The specimen comprised CD4+ T cells from blood, cultured in vitro, sampled before SARS-CoV-2 vaccination. The rearrangement links TRBV27 to TRBJ1-6; D is unclear. The CDR3 nucleotides read TGTGCCAGCAGTTTACCGGAGTCTAATTCACCCCTCCACTTT. Protein product: CASSLPESNSPLHF.